The TCR beta chain described here comes from a study of blood T cell repertoires in COVID-19. Study at large: Cohort 3 recovered donors had two negative PCRs, clearance, or symptom resolution. PBMCs, B-cell-depleted T cells, or T cells were the source of the cDNA or gDNA that made up the material.

Germline V gene data show CDR1 as LGHNA and CDR2 as YNFKEQ. Trimming pared 3 bases from V and 9 bases from J, leaving 11 bases between. The CDR3 sequence is 13 residues long. Using immunoSEQ multiplex PCR, the repertoire was profiled, and TCRdb retains in-frame clones only, with some absent. This sample yields approximately 190,000 clones, of which about 86% are seen a single time; around 25% belongs to the top ten. V is TRBV4-2 and J is TRBJ2-2, with D maybe TRBD2 (5 bases). Sequencing input: PBMCs or T cells enriched from blood (not recorded which). This TCR was sampled from a woman aged 40 to 55 in a cohort exposed to, infected with or recovered from COVID-19 (not recorded which). In DNA form, the CDR3 reads TGTGCCAGCAGCCAGGAGGTATTCCGGGAGCTGTTTTTT. Translation: CASSQEVFRELFF.